The 29 T cell receptor beta chains below come from one sample, sequenced in a study of shared clonotypes between healthy human individuals. Sequencing was performed with immunoSEQ multiplex PCR; in TCRdb, only in-frame clones are kept and a portion is missing. The data contain over a million clones, roughly 96% of them singletons. The sequenced sample was naive CD4+ T cells sorted from blood. The subset is: CD45RA+ positively selected. The source of these receptors is a man aged 30 to 45 in good health.

This chain connects TRBV7-2 to TRBJ1-5; TRBD1 is a possible D gene (6 bases). CDR3 length: 15 residues. The V gene lost 1 base and the J gene lost 3 bases, with 10 bases spanning the gap. Germline CDR1 reads SGHTA; CDR2 reads FQGNSA. The CDR3 coding sequence is TGTGCCAGCAGCTTAGTAGGACAGATCAATCAGCCCCAGCATTTT. Its translation: CASSLVGQINQPQHF.

The genes are TRBV4-2 and TRBJ2-5; TRBD2 matches 11 bases. Germline trimming cut 0 bases from V and 5 bases from J; bases unmatched to any gene: 8. Per germline, CDR1 LGHNA and CDR2 YNFKEQ. The CDR3 length is 17 residues. The CDR3 DNA sequence: TGTGCCAGCAGCCAAGAGGCTAGCGGGGGGCTAGGGGAGACCCAGTACTTC. Its protein product is CASSQEASGGLGETQYF.

V usage is TRBV29-1 and J usage is TRBJ2-3; no clear D. The V gene lost 4 bases and the J gene lost 5 bases, with 10 bases spanning the gap. Per germline, CDR1 SQVTM and CDR2 ANQGSEA. The CDR3 extends over 12 amino acids. The CDR3, as DNA: TGCAGCGTTGGGCTGTTGGGAGATACGCAGTATTTT. The encoded protein is CSVGLLGDTQYF.

The genes are TRBV7-2 and TRBJ2-2; unclear D gene. Trimming shortened V by 1 base and J by 3 bases, and 6 bases separated the two germline ends. Germline V gene lookup returns CDR1 SGHTA and CDR2 FQGNSA. The CDR3 runs 14 residues. CDR3 in DNA: TGTGCCAGCAGCTTAGTTTTGGACACCGGGGAGCTGTTTTTT. It yields the protein CASSLVLDTGELFF.

The chain uses TRBV5-6 and TRBJ2-2; D not resolved. Trimming pared 4 bases from V and 6 bases from J, leaving 7 bases between. The V gene's germline CDR1 is SGHDT and CDR2 YYEEEE. The CDR3 totals 12 residues. Here the CDR3 reads CASSPRPGELFF. The DNA of the CDR3 is TGTGCCAGCAGCCCTAGACCCGGGGAGCTGTTTTTT. The full variable domain, in which reference TRBV5-6 and TRBJ2-2 provide the parts outside the CDR3, is DAGVTQSPTHLIKTRGQQVTLRCSPKSGHDTVSWYQQALGQGPQFIFQYYEEEERQRGNFPDRFSGHQFPNYSSELNVNALLLGDSALYLCASSPRPGELFFGEGSRLTVL.

The chain uses TRBV27 and TRBJ2-1; the D gene is possibly TRBD2 (5 bases). The germline V and J ends were trimmed by 2 bases and 0 bases, with 14 bases remaining between them. The CDR3 totals 17 residues. Germline loops: CDR1 MNHEY, CDR2 SMNVEV (reference sequence). In DNA form, the CDR3 reads TGTGCCAGCAGTTTACTCACGAGGAGGAGCTCCTACAATGAGCAGTTCTTC. It is translated as CASSLLTRRSSYNEQFF.

The chain employs TRBV4-1 and TRBJ2-6, with 12 bases lining up with TRBD2. CDR1 and CDR2 from the germline V gene are MGHRA and YSYEKL. V shed 2 bases, J shed 2 bases, and the junction held 10 bases outside the gene matches. This CDR3 has 20 residues. The CDR3 region has the DNA TGCGCCAGCAGCCAACTCCCTACTAGCGGGAGGTTAACTGGGGCCAACGTCCTGACTTTC. It encodes CASSQLPTSGRLTGANVLTF.

The chain has TRBV18 and TRBJ1-2; weak D call: TRBD1 (5 bases). The CDR3 has 14 residues. Germline CDR1 KGHSH, CDR2 LQKENI. The V gene lost 2 bases and the J gene lost 6 bases, with 13 bases spanning the gap. The CDR3 here is CASSPMGRMNGYTF. The CDR3 DNA sequence: TGTGCCAGCTCACCAATGGGACGTATGAATGGCTACACCTTC.

V gene TRBV19 combines with J gene TRBJ2-7; no firm D call. Trimming removed 3 bases from V and 0 bases from J, with 9 bases in between. The CDR3 is 14 amino acids. Germline assignment: CDR1 LNHDA and CDR2 SQIVND (reference sequence). This CDR3 is CASSIVGSSYEQYF. The CDR3 nucleotides are TGTGCCAGTAGTATCGTCGGCAGCTCCTACGAGCAGTACTTC.

The chain employs TRBV18 and TRBJ2-1; 8 bases are a match to TRBD1. V trimming: 0 bases; J trimming: 10 bases; junction bases outside the gene matches: 5. The CDR3 contains 14 residues. Per the germline V gene, CDR1 is KGHSH and CDR2 is LQKENI. As DNA, the CDR3 is TGTGCCAGCTCACCACCGACAGGGGTCACGGAGCAGTTCTTC. It specifies CASSPPTGVTEQFF.

The genes are TRBV4-3 and TRBJ2-7, with 12 bases identical to TRBD1. Trimming removed 0 bases from V and 7 bases from J; junction bases left unmatched: 7. The CDR3 length is 16 residues. Germline CDR1 and CDR2: LGHNA and YSLEER. Here the CDR3 reads CASSQDIGTGGWEQYF. The CDR3 nucleotides read TGCGCCAGCAGCCAAGATATAGGGACAGGGGGCTGGGAGCAGTACTTC.

This clone was recorded only once. This rearrangement joins TRBV19 to TRBJ2-5; TRBD2 aligns across 9 bases. Germline CDR1 reads LNHDA; CDR2 reads SQIVND (reference sequence). V trimming: 7 bases; J trimming: 5 bases; junction bases outside the gene matches: 8. The CDR3 extends over 14 amino acids. CDR3 DNA: TGTGCCAGTAACTTGCGGGAGGGAGGGGAGACCCAGTACTTC. Protein: CASNLREGGETQYF.

The gene calls are TRBV28 and TRBJ2-3, with D perhaps TRBD1 (5 bases). V was shortened by 6 bases and J by 2 bases, with 12 bases between the two germline ends. Germline V gene sequence: CDR1 MDHEN, CDR2 SYDVKM. The length of the CDR3 is 14 residues. The chain's CDR3 is CASRNWGSTDTQYF. CDR3 DNA: TGTGCCAGCAGGAACTGGGGCTCCACAGATACGCAGTATTTT.

The chain carries TRBV5-1 and TRBJ2-7, with 8 bases matching TRBD1. Germline V gene lookup returns CDR1 SGHRS and CDR2 YFSETQ. V dropped 0 bases and J dropped 5; count of bases not matched to a gene: 4. This CDR3 has 14 amino acids. CDR3 bases: TGCGCCAGCAGCTTGGGGACAGGGCCCCACGAGCAGTACTTC. This sequence encodes CASSLGTGPHEQYF.

The chain is built from TRBV25-1 and TRBJ2-6, with D unresolved. Per germline, CDR1 MGHDK and CDR2 SYGVNS. V lost 3 bases and J 4 bases, leaving 4 bases between the germline ends. This CDR3 comprises 13 residues. Here the CDR3 reads CASSDAGANVLTF. The CDR3 bases are TGTGCCAGCAGTGACGCGGGGGCCAACGTCCTGACTTTC. The full variable domain, in which reference TRBV25-1 and TRBJ2-6 provide the parts outside the CDR3, is EADIYQTPRYLVIGTGKKITLECSQTMGHDKMYWYQQDPGMELHLIHYSYGVNSTEKGDLSSESTVSRIRTEHFPLTLESARPSHTSQYLCASSDAGANVLTFGAGSRLTVL.

The chain combines TRBV7-9 with TRBJ1-2; D might be TRBD1 (5 bases). V dropped 4 bases and J dropped 8 bases, with 11 bases sitting between them. Germline CDR1 is SEHNR and CDR2 is FQNEAQ (reference sequence). CDR3 length: 12 amino acids. The CDR3 DNA sequence: TGTGCCAGCAGCTCTTCGGGGCGGGGCTACACCTTC. Protein product: CASSSSGRGYTF. Full variable domain (rest looked up from reference TRBV7-9 and TRBJ1-2): DTGVSQNPRHKITKRGQNVTFRCDPISEHNRLYWYRQTLGQGPEFLTYFQNEAQLEKSRLLSDRFSAERPKGSFSTLEIQRTEQGDSAMYLCASSSSGRGYTFGSGTRLTVV.

The rearrangement uses TRBV4-1 and TRBJ1-2; 8 bases fit TRBD1. The CDR3 length is 14 residues. Germline assignment: CDR1 MGHRA and CDR2 YSYEKL. Unmatched junction bases numbered 3, after V lost 4 bases and J lost 2 bases. CDR3 residues: CASSRGQGNYGYTF. CDR3 nucleotide sequence: TGCGCCAGCAGCCGAGGACAGGGAAACTATGGCTACACCTTC.

The J gene is TRBJ2-4, the V gene TRBV5-1, with 7 positions matching TRBD1. The CDR3 is 19 residues long. Germline values: CDR1 SGHRS, CDR2 YFSETQ. After removal of 0 bases from V and 0 bases from J, the junction contained 12 bases not matched to a gene. The CDR3: CASSLDPGTVTLAKNIQYF. The CDR3 DNA reads as TGCGCCAGCAGCTTGGATCCCGGGACAGTAACATTAGCCAAAAACATTCAGTACTTC.

Only one count was recorded for this clone. Here the CDR3 DNA reads TGTGCCAGCAGCCCAATCCCACTAATGAACACTGAAGCTTTCTTT. Protein: CASSPIPLMNTEAFF. The chain couples TRBV28 to TRBJ1-1; D remains ambiguous. The CDR3 totals 15 residues. Germline lookup yields CDR1 MDHEN and CDR2 SYDVKM. Trimming took off 6 bases at V and 0 bases at J, with 14 bases between the two ends.

In its sample, this clone was seen once. The chain couples TRBV4-2 to TRBJ2-3, with D hard to call. Between the trimmed V and J ends, which lost 3 bases and 5 bases, there was a span of 9 bases. This CDR3 is 13 amino acids long. Germline V CDR1 and CDR2: LGHNA, YNFKEQ. CDR3 loop: CASSQELLDTQYF. The CDR3, as DNA: TGTGCCAGCAGCCAGGAGTTATTAGATACGCAGTATTTT.

V usage is TRBV19 and J usage is TRBJ2-2; no clear D gene. V was clipped by 7 bases and J by 4 bases, with 7 bases between them. This CDR3 has 12 amino acids. The germline CDR1 and CDR2 sequences are LNHDA and SQIVND (reference sequence). In DNA form, the CDR3 reads TGTGCCAGTACCAGAACCACCGGGGAGCTGTTTTTT. Its translation is CASTRTTGELFF.

On this clone: Additional DNA sequences in this sample encode the identical CDR3. V and J are TRBV7-3 and TRBJ2-5, with D unresolved. With 0 bases removed from V and 5 bases from J, the gap between germline ends came to 7 bases. The CDR3 loop spans 13 amino acids. Germline V gene lookup returns CDR1 SGHTA and CDR2 FQGTGA. CDR3 sequence: CASSLTSLETQYF. The CDR3 bases are TGTGCCAGCAGCTTAACTAGTCTGGAGACCCAGTACTTC. The whole variable domain, filled in from reference TRBV7-3 and TRBJ2-5, reads GAGVSQTPSNKVTEKGKYVELRCDPISGHTALYWYRQSLGQGPEFLIYFQGTGAADDSGLPNDRFFAVRPEGSVSTLKIQRTERGDSAVYLCASSLTSLETQYFGPGTRLLVL.

The V call is TRBV6-5, the J call TRBJ1-3, with 10 bases that match TRBD1. CDR3 length equals 15 residues. Germline CDR1 and CDR2: MNHEY and SVGAGI. After removal of 8 bases from V and 3 bases from J, the junction contained 7 bases not matched to a gene. CDR3 bases: TGTGCCAGCGGCGACAGGGGGCTGTTTGGAAACACCATATATTTT. It is translated as CASGDRGLFGNTIYF.

The chain's CDR3 is CASSLSSAYGYTF. DNA of the CDR3: TGTGCCAGCAGCTTGAGTAGCGCCTATGGCTACACCTTC. The V gene is TRBV5-4, the J gene TRBJ1-2; no clear D gene. This CDR3 region has 13 residues. V lost 1 base and J lost 4, with 8 bases in between. Looked up from germline, CDR1 is SGHNT and CDR2 is YYREEE (reference sequence).

This clone has just one count. The chain recombines TRBV10-1 with TRBJ1-2; possibly TRBD1 for D (6 bases). The CDR3 sequence is 19 residues long. V was cut by 0 bases and J by 2 bases, with 22 bases left in between. CDR1 and CDR2 from the germline V gene are WNHNN and SYGVQD (reference sequence). The CDR3 protein is CASSESGFPRDTPNYGYTF. The CDR3 DNA follows: TGCGCCAGCAGTGAGTCGGGGTTTCCCCGGGACACCCCCAACTATGGCTACACCTTC.

The chain recombines TRBV10-3 with TRBJ2-7; tentative D call: TRBD1 (6 bases). This CDR3 has 13 amino acids. Germline CDR1 is ENHRY and CDR2 is SYGVKD. V was clipped by 6 bases and J by 5 bases, with 14 bases between them. CDR3 nucleotides: TGTGCCATCAGCGAGAAGGACAGCCACGAGCAGTACTTC. Its protein product is CAISEKDSHEQYF.

This sequence joins TRBV11-2 and TRBJ1-1, with D tentatively TRBD1 (5 bases). Trimming stripped 1 base from V and 3 bases from J, with 15 bases between. This CDR3 has 16 amino acids. The germline V gene has CDR1 SGHAT and CDR2 FQNNGV. CDR3: CASSLAREGWHTEAFF. The CDR3 bases are TGTGCCAGCAGCTTAGCCCGGGAGGGGTGGCACACTGAAGCTTTCTTT.

This chain links TRBV30 with TRBJ2-1; 8 bases align to TRBD2. J lost 4 bases, V lost 3 bases, and 5 bases had no gene match. Germline V gene sequence: CDR1 GTSNPN, CDR2 SVGIG (reference sequence). This CDR3 region has 14 residues. CDR3 bases: TGTGCCTGGAGACTGAGCGGGAGATACAATGAGCAGTTCTTC. This translates into CAWRLSGRYNEQFF.

V is TRBV29-1 and J is TRBJ2-1; D unclear. Looked up from germline, CDR1 is SQVTM and CDR2 is ANQGSEA. The length of the CDR3 is 16 residues. The V gene lost 0 bases and the J gene lost 3 bases, with 15 bases spanning the gap. DNA for the CDR3: TGCAGCGTTGAAGATCTGGGTAGGGATCGCTACAATGAGCAGTTCTTC. Its translation: CSVEDLGRDRYNEQFF.